The 15 T cell receptor beta chains given below trace back to one sample, sequenced in a study of cytomegalovirus exposure and HLA in healthy donors. PCR employed 60 Vbeta and 13 Jbeta primers. TCRdb's table, derived via immunoSEQ multiplex PCR, lists solely in-frame clones and lacks some. The table lists roughly 67,000 clones, roughly 80% of them singletons. Input material: PBMCs. These receptors originate from a man in his sixties in good health and CMV-seropositive.

The genes are TRBV6-1 and TRBJ2-5; the D gene is possibly TRBD1 (6 bases). The CDR3 spans 13 residues. Germline-derived CDR1 and CDR2 are MNHNS and SASEGT. Trimming cost V 7 bases and J 0 bases, with 9 bases left between them. DNA of the CDR3: TGTGCCAGCATGAGGGACAACCAAGAGACCCAGTACTTC. Translating gives CASMRDNQETQYF.

The chain combines TRBV27 with TRBJ2-7; weak D call: TRBD1 (6 bases). V lost 5 bases and J lost 4, with 12 bases in between. From germline, CDR1 is MNHEY and CDR2 SMNVEV (reference sequence). CDR3 length: 13 residues. The CDR3 sequence is CASSLRGAYEQYF. Written as DNA, the CDR3 is TGTGCCAGCAGTCTCAGGGGAGCTTACGAGCAGTACTTC.

This chain connects TRBV6-1 to TRBJ1-4; D is possibly TRBD1 (5 bases). The CDR3 totals 15 residues. The V and J ends lost 7 bases and 1 base respectively, with 13 bases between them. CDR1 and CDR2 (germline): MNHNS, SASEGT. The CDR3 loop reads CASIWGVQTNEKLFF. CDR3 in DNA: TGTGCCAGCATATGGGGGGTCCAAACTAATGAAAAACTGTTTTTT.

This chain joins TRBV27 and TRBJ2-7; possible D gene TRBD1, 5 bases. V was cut by 5 bases and J by 0 bases, with 17 bases left in between. The CDR3 runs 16 residues. Germline CDR1 MNHEY, CDR2 SMNVEV (reference sequence). This CDR3 is CASSPRQRATSYEQYF. The CDR3 bases are TGTGCCAGCAGTCCGCGACAGCGTGCCACCTCCTACGAGCAGTACTTC.

This chain links TRBV11-2 with TRBJ2-5; perhaps TRBD1 as D (5 bases). The end of the DNA aligns better with TRBJ2-7, so the J call may be wrong. CDR1 SGHAT and CDR2 FQNNGV come from the germline V gene. This CDR3 comprises 13 residues. This chain's CDR3 is CASRGAALYEQYF. The DNA of the CDR3 is TGTGCCAGCAGAGGGGCAGCGCTTTACGAGCAGTACTTC.

The CDR3 reads CATLGQNSYGYTF. The CDR3 DNA is TGTGCCACCCTCGGACAGAACAGCTATGGCTACACCTTC. V usage is TRBV19 and J usage is TRBJ1-2, with a possible D match to TRBD1 (6 bases). The CDR3 totals 13 residues. The germline V gene encodes CDR1 LNHDA and CDR2 SQIVND (reference sequence). The V end was cut by 10 bases, the J end by 4 bases, with 16 bases between.

DNA of the CDR3: TGTGCCAGCAGCCAAGAGGGTTCAGGGGCATTACGGGAGCAGTACTTC. This sequence encodes CASSQEGSGALREQYF. The V gene is TRBV4-2, the J gene TRBJ2-7; maybe TRBD1 (6 bases). CDR3 size: 16 residues. Between the trimmed V and J ends, which lost 0 bases and 7 bases, there was a span of 19 bases. Per germline, CDR1 LGHNA and CDR2 YNFKEQ.

The chain combines TRBV11-3 with TRBJ2-7, with TRBD1 matching 7 bases. Per the germline V gene, CDR1 is SGHNT and CDR2 is YENEEA. There are 13 residues in the CDR3. The V gene end was trimmed by 3 bases and the J gene end by 3 bases; junction bases not matched to a gene: 2. The CDR3 DNA reads as TGTGCCAGCAGCTTCGGACAGGTCTACGAGCAGTACTTC. This translates into CASSFGQVYEQYF.

The chain carries TRBV27 and TRBJ2-2; D is possibly TRBD1 (5 bases). Germline CDR1 and CDR2: MNHEY and SMNVEV (reference sequence). The CDR3 consists of 14 residues. The V end was cut by 5 bases, the J end by 2 bases, with 9 bases between. CDR3 nucleotide sequence: TGTGCCAGCAGTACGACAGTTAACACCGGGGAGCTGTTTTTT. The encoded protein is CASSTTVNTGELFF.

The rearrangement joins TRBV18 to TRBJ1-1, with 10 bases aligning to TRBD1. The CDR3 has 19 residues. The germline V gene encodes CDR1 KGHSH and CDR2 LQKENI. Germline trimming cut 2 bases from V and 2 bases from J; bases unmatched to any gene: 14. In nucleotides, the CDR3 is TGTGCCAGCTCACCATTTGTTCTTTCGCGGGACAGGGGAAACACTGAAGCTTTCTTT. Translation: CASSPFVLSRDRGNTEAFF.

The V gene is TRBV19, the J gene TRBJ2-4, with 7 bases that match TRBD1. This CDR3 has 14 residues. CDR1 is LNHDA and CDR2 is SQIVND in the germline V gene (reference sequence). Trimming at V came to 4 bases and at J to 5 bases, leaving 5 bases not matched to a gene. The CDR3 here is CASSRTGVQNIQYF. The CDR3 DNA is TGTGCCAGTAGTAGAACAGGGGTTCAAAACATTCAGTACTTC.

This clone was observed a few times. The chain has TRBV13 and TRBJ2-1; 7 bases line up with TRBD1. CDR3 size: 13 residues. V gave up 3 bases and J gave up 9 bases; unmatched junction bases: 5. Germline-derived CDR1 and CDR2 are PRHDT and FYEKMQ (reference sequence). Written as DNA, the CDR3 is TGTGCCAGCAGCTTGACAGGGTCGGGTGAGCAGTTCTTC. Translation: CASSLTGSGEQFF.

This sequence joins TRBV7-9 and TRBJ1-3; tentative D call: TRBD1 (5 bases). CDR3 size: 17 residues. CDR1 SEHNR and CDR2 FQNEAQ come from the germline V gene (reference sequence). V was shortened by 3 bases and J by 0 bases, with 15 bases between the two germline ends. The CDR3 bases are TGTGCCAGCAGCTTCCCCGACAGACCTAACTCTGGAAACACCATATATTTT. Amino acids: CASSFPDRPNSGNTIYF.

This clone appeared once. J is TRBJ2-3 and V is TRBV19; TRBD2 might be the D (7 bases). The length of the CDR3 is 16 residues. V lost 1 base and J lost 4, with 15 bases in between. Germline V gene lookup returns CDR1 LNHDA and CDR2 SQIVND (reference sequence). The CDR3 spells CASSIGGGGGADTQYF. The CDR3 region has the DNA TGTGCCAGTAGTATAGGAGGGGGGGGAGGTGCAGATACGCAGTATTTT. Full variable domain (rest looked up from reference TRBV19 and TRBJ2-3): DGGITQSPKYLFRKEGQNVTLSCEQNLNHDAMYWYRQDPGQGLRLIYYSQIVNDFQKGDIAEGYSVSREKKESFPLTVTSAQKNPTAFYLCASSIGGGGGADTQYFGPGTRLTVL.

The J gene is TRBJ1-5, the V gene TRBV6-6, with 8 nucleotides matching TRBD1. Germline V gives CDR1 MNHNY, CDR2 SVGAGI (reference sequence). J gave up 7 bases and V 7 bases, and 12 bases lay outside the gene matches. The CDR3 has 15 amino acids. DNA for the CDR3: TGTGCCAGCACCCGGGGGGCAGGGGGCAGGCAGCCCCAGCATTTT. This translates into CASTRGAGGRQPQHF.